The source of this T cell receptor beta chain is a study of T cells after posttransplantation cyclophosphamide (dated by TCRdb to about 2016). With regard to the full study: Using TRB sequencing, the study followed how the T cell repertoire reconstituted after myeloablative bone marrow transplantation in which posttransplantation cyclophosphamide served as GVHD prophylaxis. In 3 patients, TRB sequencing was also performed on up to about 3 more blood samples taken 2 to 5.2 years after transplant, and in several patients, pretransplant blood was also TRB-sequenced. Samples from 35 PTCy-treated patients and under 20 related bone marrow donors of those patients were subjected to antigen receptor sequencing. Blood from all 35 or so PTCy patients with 1-year posttransplant specimens was subjected to TRB sequencing. Public TRB sequences were compared against a database of over 3,000 sequences linked to responses to pathogens, tumor antigens, self-antigens and alloantigens. TRA and TRB clonality were tightly correlated in 9 or 10 samples, so subsequent TCR analyses focused on TRB only. The paper's findings and limits, for the study overall: At 1-2 months, donor-recipient similarity was low but rose over the first year, and the later blood repertoires were often dominated by donor CD8+ memory clones. The TRB repertoires of T cells infiltrating skin or the GI tract showed only limited overlap with the TRB repertoires found in blood. Across 35 to 55 patients, TRB clonality was highly associated with recipient CMV seropositivity and CMV reactivation, and diversity in PTCy patients was similar to diversity in CNI/methotrexate controls.

The control cohort consisted of roughly 10 patients who had myeloablative marrow transplants with methotrexate plus a calcineurin inhibitor and who were sampled 1 year after transplant. Peripheral blood and bone marrow mononuclear cells were isolated by Ficoll-Hypaque density centrifugation and cryopreserved. Details on this clone: Its recognized antigen is unknown. The sample holds no much larger clone one base away, and base qualities are not on file.

TRB sequencing used genomic DNA with the immunoSEQ assay at survey resolution or the hsTCRB kit. For the original study's pipeline: The immunoSEQ software handled the initial read processing, while the LymphoSeq R package was used for the repertoire analyses. Clonality was calculated as 1 minus normalized Shannon entropy, and the Gini coefficient was also calculated for each TRB dataset. To infer phenotypes in unsorted samples, TRB sequences from sorted subsets of the recipient or donor were mapped onto the unsorted samples of the same recipient. TCRdb mirrors the immuneACCESS table, restricted to in-frame sequences. Some clones are absent from its copies; in checked studies, under half trace to an unresolved V gene, and the reason for the others is unknown. V and J calls and clone size are copied from that table; D and trimming were computed from the DNA. Across this sample there are 8,000 to 10,000 clones, with 89% seen only once. The ten largest clones represent 4% to 5% of the sample.

The sequences come from PBMCs, collected roughly 460 days after allogeneic stem cell transplant with calcineurin inhibitor and methotrexate. The origin of this receptor is a male patient in his 50s who received an allogeneic stem cell transplant from an unrelated donor, was CMV-positive, and had chronic GVHD only. Some T cells may originate with the graft donor following a transplant.

CDR3 loop: CASSLGGTQGTYEQYF. At the DNA level, the sequence is TGCGCCAGCAGCTTGGGGGGAACACAGGGGACCTACGAGCAGTACTTC. The chain couples TRBV5-1 to TRBJ2-7; TRBD1 aligns with 7 central bases. For this chain, trimming is 0 bases at the V end and 2 bases at the J end, and the number of junction bases without a gene match is 8. CDR3 length: 16 amino acids, cysteine to phenylalanine. Only the CDR3 DNA is retained, 48 bases long and in frame from the first base. CDR1 SGHRS and CDR2 YFSETQ are derived from the germline V gene.